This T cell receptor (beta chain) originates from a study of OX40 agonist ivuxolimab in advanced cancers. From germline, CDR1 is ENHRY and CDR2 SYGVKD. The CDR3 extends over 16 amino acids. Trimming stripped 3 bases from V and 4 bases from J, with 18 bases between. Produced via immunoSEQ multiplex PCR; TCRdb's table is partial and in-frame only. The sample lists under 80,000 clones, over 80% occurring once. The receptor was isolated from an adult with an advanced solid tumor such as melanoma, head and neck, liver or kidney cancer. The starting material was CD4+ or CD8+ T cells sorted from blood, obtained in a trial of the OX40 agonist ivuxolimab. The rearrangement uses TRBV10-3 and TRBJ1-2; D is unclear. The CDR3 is CAISDPPRESVYGYTF. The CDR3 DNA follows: TGTGCCATCAGTGACCCGCCCAGAGAATCAGTCTATGGCTACACCTTC.